Below, one TCR beta chain is given with its context. The data derive from a study of blood T cell repertoires in COVID-19. Turning to the study itself: The United States, Italy and Spain provided the acute and convalescent COVID-19 samples. Nucleic acid was either cDNA or gDNA, and it came from T cells, B-cell-depleted T cells, or PBMCs.

Original analysis: Reference gene primer amplification yielded estimated nucleated cell counts. Profiled with immunoSEQ multiplex PCR; TCRdb holds only in-frame clones, not every one. Clonal size and the V and J genes are those of that table, whereas D and trimming came from the DNA. The sample lists around 100,000 clones, around nine tenths occurring once. With 2 bases clipped from V and 3 bases from J, the junction kept 7 bases outside the gene matches. This CDR3 contains 18 residues. The germline V gene encodes CDR1 LNHDA and CDR2 SQIVND (reference sequence). The source material was peripheral blood. The receptor comes from an elderly woman in a cohort sampled during active COVID-19. The gene calls are TRBV19 and TRBJ2-6, with 10 positions matching TRBD1. This chain's CDR3 is CASSISGTGEGGANVLTF. The CDR3 DNA sequence: TGTGCCAGTAGTATATCCGGGACAGGGGAAGGTGGGGCCAACGTCCTGACTTTC.